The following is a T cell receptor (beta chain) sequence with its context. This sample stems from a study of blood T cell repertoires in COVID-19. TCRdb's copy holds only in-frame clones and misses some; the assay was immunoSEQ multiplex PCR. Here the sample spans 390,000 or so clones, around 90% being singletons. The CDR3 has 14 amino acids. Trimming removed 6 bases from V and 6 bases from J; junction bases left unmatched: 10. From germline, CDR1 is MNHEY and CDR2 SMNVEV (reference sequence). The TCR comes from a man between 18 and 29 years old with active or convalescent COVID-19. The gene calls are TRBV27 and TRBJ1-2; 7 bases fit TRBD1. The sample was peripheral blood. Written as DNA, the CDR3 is TGTGCCAGCAGCCTGTGGCAGGGGGGTGATGGCTACACCTTC. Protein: CASSLWQGGDGYTF.